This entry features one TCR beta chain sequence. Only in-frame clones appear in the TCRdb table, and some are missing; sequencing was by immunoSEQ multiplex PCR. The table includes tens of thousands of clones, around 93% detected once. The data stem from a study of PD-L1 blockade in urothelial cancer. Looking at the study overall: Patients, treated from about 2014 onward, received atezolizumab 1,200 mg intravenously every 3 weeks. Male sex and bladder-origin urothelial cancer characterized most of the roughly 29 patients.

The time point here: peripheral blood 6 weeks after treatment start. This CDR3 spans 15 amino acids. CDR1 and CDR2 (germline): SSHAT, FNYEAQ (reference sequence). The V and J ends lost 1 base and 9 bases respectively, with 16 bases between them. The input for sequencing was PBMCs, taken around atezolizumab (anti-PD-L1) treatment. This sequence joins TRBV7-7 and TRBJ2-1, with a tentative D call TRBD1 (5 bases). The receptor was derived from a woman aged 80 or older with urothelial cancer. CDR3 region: CASSLGAPGQGEQFF. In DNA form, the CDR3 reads TGTGCCAGCAGCTTAGGAGCGCCAGGGCAGGGTGAGCAGTTCTTC.